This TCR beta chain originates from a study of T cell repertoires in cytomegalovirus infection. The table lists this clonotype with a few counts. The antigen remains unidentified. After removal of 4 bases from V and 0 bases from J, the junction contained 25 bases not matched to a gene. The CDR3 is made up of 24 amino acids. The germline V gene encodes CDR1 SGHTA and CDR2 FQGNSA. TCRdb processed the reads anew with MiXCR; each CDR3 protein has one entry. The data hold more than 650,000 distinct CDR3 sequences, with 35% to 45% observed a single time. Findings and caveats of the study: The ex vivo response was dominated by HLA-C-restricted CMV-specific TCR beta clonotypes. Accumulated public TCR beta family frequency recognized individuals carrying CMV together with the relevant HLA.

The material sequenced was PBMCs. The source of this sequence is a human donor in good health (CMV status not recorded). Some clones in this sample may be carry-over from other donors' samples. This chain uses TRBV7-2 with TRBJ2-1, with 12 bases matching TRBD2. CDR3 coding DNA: TGTGCCAGCAGCTACCCTAGACAGGGCGCTTCTAGCGGGAGGGCCTTGAGCTCCTACAATGAGCAGTTCTTC. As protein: CASSYPRQGASSGRALSSYNEQFF.